This TCR beta chain came from a study of T cells expressing NK-cell markers. Study-wide context: Seven of the eight sequenced donors were classified as HCMV-seropositive, and one was classified as seronegative.

From its re-call of the 5' RACE reads, TCRdb lists each CDR3 protein once, without DNA. The sample features approximately 150,000 distinct CDR3 sequences, with approximately 17% in its top ten. Germline V gene data show CDR1 as SEHNR and CDR2 as FQNEAQ (reference sequence). This CDR3 is built from 15 residues. The chain has TRBV7-9 and TRBJ2-4. The sample taken for sequencing was blood T cells: a sorted CD56 or NKG2C T cell subset, CD4+ or CD8+ T cells, or bulk PBMC T cells (not recorded which). The TCR comes from a woman between 18 and 70 years old in good health. This CDR3 is CASSLAGFAKNIQYF.